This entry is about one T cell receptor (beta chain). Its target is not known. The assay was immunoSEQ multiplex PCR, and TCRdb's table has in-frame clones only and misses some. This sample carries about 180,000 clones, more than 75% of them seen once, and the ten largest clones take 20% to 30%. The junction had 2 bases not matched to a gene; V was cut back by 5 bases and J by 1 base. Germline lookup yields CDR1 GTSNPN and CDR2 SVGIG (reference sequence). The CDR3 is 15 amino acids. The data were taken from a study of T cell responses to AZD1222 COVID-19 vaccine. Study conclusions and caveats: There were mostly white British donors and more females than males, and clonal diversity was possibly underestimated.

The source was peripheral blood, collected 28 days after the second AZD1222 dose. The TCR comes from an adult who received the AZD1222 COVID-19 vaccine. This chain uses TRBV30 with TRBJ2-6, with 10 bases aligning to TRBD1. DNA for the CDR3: TGTGCCTGGTGGGACAGGGGATCTGGGGCCAACGTCCTGACTTTC. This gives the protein CAWWDRGSGANVLTF.